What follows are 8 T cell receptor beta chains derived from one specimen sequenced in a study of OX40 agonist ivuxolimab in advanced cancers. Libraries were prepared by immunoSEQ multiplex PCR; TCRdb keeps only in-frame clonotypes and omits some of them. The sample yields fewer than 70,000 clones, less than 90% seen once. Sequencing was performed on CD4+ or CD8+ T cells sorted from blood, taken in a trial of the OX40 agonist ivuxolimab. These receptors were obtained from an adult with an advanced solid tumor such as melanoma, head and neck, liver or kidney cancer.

Here the CDR3 reads CASGAFFLSSPYEQYF. The CDR3 region has the DNA TGTGCTAGTGGAGCCTTCTTCCTCTCGTCTCCCTACGAGCAGTACTTC. The V gene is TRBV12-5, the J gene TRBJ2-7, with D unclear. Germline assignment: CDR1 LGHNT and CDR2 FRNRAP. Trimming removed 6 bases at V and 2 bases at J, with 20 bases between. This CDR3 is built from 16 residues. The full variable domain, rest sourced from reference TRBV12-5 and TRBJ2-7, is DARVTQTPRHKVTEMGQEVTMRCQPILGHNTVFWYRQTMMQGLELLAYFRNRAPLDDSGMPKDRFSAEMPDATLATLKIQPSEPRDSAVYFCASGAFFLSSPYEQYFGPGTRLTVT.

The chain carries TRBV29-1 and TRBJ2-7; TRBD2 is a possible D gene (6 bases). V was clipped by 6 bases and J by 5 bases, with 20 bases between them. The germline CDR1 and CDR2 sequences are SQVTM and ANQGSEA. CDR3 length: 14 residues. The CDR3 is CSVRKTGTQDEQYF. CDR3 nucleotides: TGCAGCGTCCGGAAAACCGGGACTCAGGACGAGCAGTACTTC.

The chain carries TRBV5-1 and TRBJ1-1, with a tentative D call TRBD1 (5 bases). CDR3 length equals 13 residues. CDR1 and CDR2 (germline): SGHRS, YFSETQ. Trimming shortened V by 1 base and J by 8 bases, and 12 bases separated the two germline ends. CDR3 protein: CASSLSPTVEAFF. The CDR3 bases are TGCGCCAGCAGCTTGTCTCCGACAGTAGAAGCTTTCTTT.

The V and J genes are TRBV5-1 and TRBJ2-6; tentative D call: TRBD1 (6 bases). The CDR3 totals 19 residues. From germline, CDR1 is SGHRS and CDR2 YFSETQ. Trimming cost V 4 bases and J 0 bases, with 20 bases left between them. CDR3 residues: CASSQKTGSPISGANVLTF. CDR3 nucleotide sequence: TGCGCCAGCAGCCAGAAAACAGGGTCCCCTATCTCTGGGGCCAACGTCCTGACTTTC.

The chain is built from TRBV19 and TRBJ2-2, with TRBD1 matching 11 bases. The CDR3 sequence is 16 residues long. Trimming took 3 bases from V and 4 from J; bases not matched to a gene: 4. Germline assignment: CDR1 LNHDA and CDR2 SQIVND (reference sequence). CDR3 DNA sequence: TGTGCCAGTAGTATTGGGACAGGGGGTCGCACCGGGGAGCTGTTTTTT. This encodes CASSIGTGGRTGELFF.

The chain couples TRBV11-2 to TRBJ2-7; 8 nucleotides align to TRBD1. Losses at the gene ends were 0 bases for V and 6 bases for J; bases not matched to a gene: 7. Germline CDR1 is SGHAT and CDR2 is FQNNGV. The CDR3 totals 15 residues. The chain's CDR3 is CASSLEGTGVTEQYF. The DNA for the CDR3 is TGTGCCAGCAGCTTAGAAGGGACAGGAGTGACCGAGCAGTACTTC.

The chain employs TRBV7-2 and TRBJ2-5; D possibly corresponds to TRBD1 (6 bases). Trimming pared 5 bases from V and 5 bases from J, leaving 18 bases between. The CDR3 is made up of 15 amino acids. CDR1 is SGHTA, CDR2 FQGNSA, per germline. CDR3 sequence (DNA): TGTGCCAGCAGCCTCCGTACAGGGCAGGGGGAGACCCAGTACTTC. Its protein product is CASSLRTGQGETQYF.

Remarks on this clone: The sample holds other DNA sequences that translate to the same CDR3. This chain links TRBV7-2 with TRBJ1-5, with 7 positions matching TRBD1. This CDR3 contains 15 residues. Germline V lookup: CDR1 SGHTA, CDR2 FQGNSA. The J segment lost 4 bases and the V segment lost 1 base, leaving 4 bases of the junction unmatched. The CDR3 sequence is CASSLDRGGNQPQHF. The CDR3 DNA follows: TGTGCCAGCAGCTTAGACAGGGGAGGAAATCAGCCCCAGCATTTT.